The 32 T cell receptor beta chains presented below share a single source sample, sequenced in a study of vaccination and CD4 T cells after COVID-19. As to treatment: roughly 10-day PBMC culture with coronavirus spike peptide pools or control peptides (ViraFEST assay). For these TCRs, the target antigens are not known. With the Oncomine TCR Beta short-read assay, DNA from cultured CD4+ T cells was sequenced. TCRdb reprocessed the PCR reads via MiXCR and lists one record per CDR3 protein. In the table there are some 22,000 distinct CDR3 sequences, roughly 65% of which are singletons. The starting material was CD4+ T cells from blood, cultured in vitro, obtained after SARS-CoV-2 vaccination. The receptors stem from a human donor who received a COVID-19 vaccine.

This chain joins TRBV6-5 and TRBJ1-1, with 7 bases lining up with TRBD1. The CDR3 covers 14 residues. J lost 3 bases, V lost 2 bases, and 3 bases had no gene match. Per the germline V gene, CDR1 is MNHEY and CDR2 is SVGAGI. The DNA of the CDR3 is TGTGCCAGCAGTTACGGCAGGGGGGACACTGAAGCTTTCTTT. Protein: CASSYGRGDTEAFF.

This clonotype was seen only a few times. This chain joins TRBV7-8 and TRBJ1-5, with D uncertain. Germline loops: CDR1 SGHVS, CDR2 FQNEAQ. The CDR3 is 13 amino acids. Trimming took off 5 bases at V and 11 bases at J, with 16 bases between the two ends. CDR3 region: CASSLLGPGAQHF. DNA for the CDR3: TGTGCCAGCAGCCTCCTGGGTCCTGGGGCCCAGCATTTT.

This chain joins TRBV2 and TRBJ1-2; no clear D. The germline V and J ends were trimmed by 5 bases and 6 bases, with 10 bases remaining between them. CDR3 length equals 12 residues. The germline V gene has CDR1 SNHLY and CDR2 FYNNEI. The CDR3 loop is CASSISENGYTF. CDR3 nucleotides: TGTGCCAGCAGTATTTCAGAGAATGGCTACACCTTC.

The rearrangement joins TRBV6-1 to TRBJ1-2; TRBD1 might be the D (5 bases). The CDR3 is 13 amino acids. The germline V gene has CDR1 MNHNS and CDR2 SASEGT. V was shortened by 2 bases and J by 2 bases, with 6 bases between the two germline ends. This chain's CDR3 is CASSERGNYGYTF. The CDR3 coding sequence is TGTGCCAGCAGTGAACGGGGGAACTATGGCTACACCTTC.

The rearrangement uses TRBV6-1 and TRBJ2-3; tentatively, D is TRBD1 or TRBD2 (6 bases each). Germline V gives CDR1 MNHNS, CDR2 SASEGT. Trimming removed 8 bases from V and 6 bases from J, with 21 bases in between. This CDR3 comprises 15 residues. The CDR3 DNA sequence: TGTGCCAGCGCCCGGGGGCCGCTGACTGTGGATACGCAGTATTTT. As protein: CASARGPLTVDTQYF.

V and J are TRBV19 and TRBJ1-2; 9 nucleotides match TRBD1. Losses at the gene ends were 2 bases for V and 3 bases for J; bases not matched to a gene: 4. The CDR3 is made up of 15 amino acids. Germline values: CDR1 LNHDA, CDR2 SQIVND (reference sequence). CDR3 sequence: CASSILWTGDYGYTF. The CDR3 nucleotides are TGTGCCAGTAGTATATTGTGGACAGGGGACTATGGCTACACCTTC.

This clonotype was counted only a few times. This chain joins TRBV6-1 and TRBJ1-5; no clear D. The V gene's germline CDR1 is MNHNS and CDR2 SASEGT. The CDR3 is 13 amino acids. V lost 0 bases and J lost 9, with 9 bases in between. The CDR3 spells CASSEAASRPQHF. The CDR3 nucleotides read TGTGCCAGCAGTGAAGCGGCGTCGAGGCCCCAGCATTTT.

The rearrangement uses TRBV20-1 and TRBJ2-7; 12 bases match TRBD2. Trimming took 0 bases from V and 0 from J; bases not matched to a gene: 9. This CDR3 spans 18 amino acids. The germline CDR1 and CDR2 sequences are DFQATT and SNEGSKA (reference sequence). Written as DNA, the CDR3 is TGCAGTGCTAGAGATCAGGCTAGCGGGGGGGCACGCTCCTACGAGCAGTACTTC. Amino acid sequence: CSARDQASGGARSYEQYF.

This chain joins TRBV7-9 and TRBJ2-1, with a tentative D call TRBD2 (6 bases). Between the trimmed V and J ends, which lost 5 bases and 0 bases, there was a span of 11 bases. This CDR3 comprises 15 residues. The germline V gene encodes CDR1 SEHNR and CDR2 FQNEAQ (reference sequence). CDR3 sequence reads: CASSPGLSSYNEQFF. The DNA of the CDR3 is TGTGCCAGCAGCCCGGGACTTAGCTCCTACAATGAGCAGTTCTTC.

This chain joins TRBV9 and TRBJ2-5, with 8 positions matching TRBD1. Germline V gives CDR1 SGDLS, CDR2 YYNGEE. The J segment lost 3 bases and the V segment lost 0 bases, leaving 10 bases of the junction unmatched. The CDR3 is 17 residues long. CDR3 nucleotide sequence: TGTGCCAGCAGCGTAGGGCGGACAGGGAGTCTCGAAGAGACCCAGTACTTC. Translation: CASSVGRTGSLEETQYF.

V usage is TRBV12-3 or TRBV12-4 and J usage is TRBJ2-2; tentatively, D is TRBD1 or TRBD2 (5 bases each). The CDR3 has 15 amino acids. Trimming stripped 7 bases from V and 3 bases from J, with 15 bases between. The CDR3 here is CASIAGSGHTGELFF. Written as DNA, the CDR3 is TGTGCCAGCATAGCAGGTTCGGGGCACACCGGGGAGCTGTTTTTT.

This chain links TRBV7-6 with TRBJ2-5; 9 positions agree with TRBD2. Trimming cost V 4 bases and J 2 bases; bases outside gene matches: 5. CDR1 SGHVS and CDR2 FNYEAQ come from the germline V gene. The CDR3 covers 15 residues. CDR3 coding DNA: TGTGCCAGCAGCTCGAGAACTAGCGGGCAAGAGACCCAGTACTTC. Protein: CASSSRTSGQETQYF.

The chain carries TRBV7-6 and TRBJ2-5, with 7 bases lining up with TRBD1. Germline assignment: CDR1 SGHVS and CDR2 FNYEAQ. The ends lost 2 bases at V and 2 bases at J; junction bases unmatched: 5. The CDR3 contains 15 residues. CDR3 sequence: CASSLLTGQQETQYF. CDR3 DNA: TGTGCCAGCAGCTTACTGACAGGGCAACAAGAGACCCAGTACTTC.

The V call is TRBV7-9, the J call TRBJ1-6; 10 positions agree with TRBD1. Per the germline V gene, CDR1 is SEHNR and CDR2 is FQNEAQ (reference sequence). Trimming took 4 bases from V and 7 from J; bases not matched to a gene: 4. CDR3 length equals 15 residues. CDR3 nucleotides: TGTGCCAGCAGCTACGGACAGGGGGGGAATTCACCCCTCCACTTT. The encoded protein is CASSYGQGGNSPLHF.

This clonotype was counted a few times. This rearrangement joins TRBV10-3 to TRBJ2-7, with D maybe TRBD1 (6 bases). The length of the CDR3 is 15 residues. Trimming left V 6 bases short and J 0 bases short, with 15 bases between. Germline CDR1 ENHRY, CDR2 SYGVKD. This CDR3 reads CAIRPSTGFSYEQYF. CDR3 bases: TGTGCCATCAGACCTTCGACAGGATTCTCCTACGAGCAGTACTTC.

This clonotype occurred a few times. The chain joins TRBV27 to TRBJ1-6; possible D gene TRBD1, 6 bases. CDR1 is MNHEY, CDR2 SMNVEV, per germline (reference sequence). This CDR3 is 14 amino acids long. The CDR3 sequence is CATAYRAANSPLHF. The CDR3 DNA is TGTGCTACAGCTTACAGGGCGGCGAATTCACCCCTCCACTTT.

This rearrangement joins TRBV6-1 to TRBJ2-5; 9 bases are a match to TRBD2. The V segment lost 5 bases and the J segment 1 base; nucleotides outside the gene matches: 8. The CDR3 length is 16 residues. Germline V gene data show CDR1 as MNHNS and CDR2 as SASEGT. The CDR3 bases are TGTGCCAGCAGTCCGCTAGCGGGACTGAGCCAAGAGACCCAGTACTTC. Its protein is CASSPLAGLSQETQYF.

This rearrangement joins TRBV19 to TRBJ1-6; D may be TRBD1 (5 bases). This CDR3 spans 15 amino acids. CDR1 and CDR2 (germline): LNHDA, SQIVND (reference sequence). V gave up 3 bases and J gave up 7 bases, with 13 bases separating them. The CDR3 coding sequence is TGTGCCAGTAGTATCAACCGGGACGGGAATTCACCCCTCCACTTT. This translates into CASSINRDGNSPLHF. The full variable domain, with the rest looked up from reference TRBV19 and TRBJ1-6, is DGGITQSPKYLFRKEGQNVTLSCEQNLNHDAMYWYRQDPGQGLRLIYYSQIVNDFQKGDIAEGYSVSREKKESFPLTVTSAQKNPTAFYLCASSINRDGNSPLHFGNGTRLTVT.

In nucleotides, the CDR3 is TGTGCCAGCAGGATGGTGAGCCAGGGAAACACCATATATTTT. This translates into CASRMVSQGNTIYF. The genes are TRBV2 and TRBJ1-3; unclear D gene. Per the germline V gene, CDR1 is SNHLY and CDR2 is FYNNEI. The ends were cut back, 6 bases at V and 4 bases at J, with 13 bases in the middle. There are 14 residues in the CDR3. The variable domain in full, completed from reference TRBV2 and TRBJ1-3, reads EPEVTQTPSHQVTQMGQEVILRCVPISNHLYFYWYRQILGQKVEFLVSFYNNEISEKSEIFDDQFSVERPDGSNFTLKIRSTKLEDSAMYFCASRMVSQGNTIYFGEGSWLTVV.

V is TRBV20-1 and J is TRBJ1-3; no clear D gene. The V end was cut by 0 bases, the J end by 0 bases, with 18 bases between. Germline V gene sequence: CDR1 DFQATT, CDR2 SNEGSKA (reference sequence). The CDR3 consists of 18 residues. CDR3 region: CSARDFSPGDISGNTIYF. As DNA, the CDR3 is TGCAGTGCTAGAGATTTCTCCCCTGGAGACATCTCTGGAAACACCATATATTTT.

This chain uses TRBV12-3 or TRBV12-4 with TRBJ2-2; 8 bases are shared with TRBD1. With 8 bases clipped from V and 7 bases from J, the junction kept 9 bases outside the gene matches. CDR3 size: 14 residues. DNA for the CDR3: TGTGCCAGCGGAAGGACAGGGAATGTCGGGGAGCTGTTTTTT. Amino acid sequence: CASGRTGNVGELFF.

The rearrangement uses TRBV7-6 and TRBJ2-5; 7 positions agree with TRBD1. The V gene's germline CDR1 is SGHVS and CDR2 FNYEAQ. The CDR3 covers 15 residues. The trim removed 4 bases at V and 9 bases at J, leaving 14 bases unmatched. The CDR3 loop is CASSSWGRQGEAQYF. The CDR3 DNA reads TGTGCCAGCAGCTCTTGGGGGAGACAGGGCGAGGCCCAGTACTTC.

The J gene is TRBJ2-3, the V gene TRBV3-1, with D possibly TRBD1 on 6 matching bases. The germline V and J ends were trimmed by 3 bases and 8 bases, with 9 bases remaining between them. CDR1 is LGHDT and CDR2 is YNNKEL in the germline V gene (reference sequence). This CDR3 spans 12 amino acids. Here the CDR3 reads CASSHRGTTQYF. DNA of the CDR3: TGTGCCAGCAGCCACAGGGGCACTACGCAGTATTTT.

V gene TRBV19 combines with J gene TRBJ2-3; D is unclear. Trimming cost V 3 bases and J 0 bases, with 7 bases left between them. The V gene's germline CDR1 is LNHDA and CDR2 SQIVND (reference sequence). This CDR3 is 14 amino acids long. CDR3 sequence reads: CASSMVGSTDTQYF. The CDR3 DNA is TGTGCCAGTAGTATGGTAGGGAGCACAGATACGCAGTATTTT. Variable domain in full (rest from reference TRBV19 and TRBJ2-3): DGGITQSPKYLFRKEGQNVTLSCEQNLNHDAMYWYRQDPGQGLRLIYYSQIVNDFQKGDIAEGYSVSREKKESFPLTVTSAQKNPTAFYLCASSMVGSTDTQYFGPGTRLTVL.

This chain links TRBV30 with TRBJ1-5; D remains ambiguous. Germline values: CDR1 GTSNPN, CDR2 SVGIG (reference sequence). CDR3 length: 14 amino acids. V was trimmed by 2 bases and J by 1 base, leaving 9 bases between them. DNA for the CDR3: TGTGCCTGGAGTCCCGGACGAAGCAATCAGCCCCAGCATTTT. Its protein is CAWSPGRSNQPQHF. Looking up the rest from reference TRBV30 and TRBJ1-5 gives the full variable domain: SQTIHQWPATLVQPVGSPLSLECTVEGTSNPNLYWYRQAAGRGLQLLFYSVGIGQISSEVPQNLSASRPQDRQFILSSKKLLLSDSGFYLCAWSPGRSNQPQHFGDGTRLSIL.

The chain carries TRBV28 and TRBJ2-3; no reliable D call. This CDR3 region has 15 residues. In germline, CDR1 is MDHEN, CDR2 SYDVKM. V lost 6 bases and J lost 0, with 13 bases in between. The CDR3: CASSRSGVSTDTQYF. The CDR3 DNA sequence: TGTGCCAGCAGCCGCAGTGGGGTTAGCACAGATACGCAGTATTTT.

This chain connects TRBV30 to TRBJ2-2, with 8 bases aligning to TRBD1. This CDR3 has 15 residues. Germline V gene sequence: CDR1 GTSNPN, CDR2 SVGIG (reference sequence). Unmatched junction bases numbered 8, after V lost 7 bases and J lost 1 base. The DNA of the CDR3 is TGTGCCTCCATCACCGGGACAGGGAACACCGGGGAGCTGTTTTTT. The encoded protein is CASITGTGNTGELFF. Supplemented by reference TRBV30 and TRBJ2-2, the full variable domain reads SQTIHQWPATLVQPVGSPLSLECTVEGTSNPNLYWYRQAAGRGLQLLFYSVGIGQISSEVPQNLSASRPQDRQFILSSKKLLLSDSGFYLCASITGTGNTGELFFGEGSRLTVL.

CDR3 amino acids: CASSSGFTGARSYEQYF. Written as DNA, the CDR3 is TGTGCCAGCAGTTCGGGGTTTACAGGGGCTCGGTCCTACGAGCAGTACTTC. The chain is built from TRBV6-5 and TRBJ2-7; 7 nucleotides match TRBD1. Germline CDR1 is MNHEY and CDR2 is SVGAGI. V lost 4 bases to trimming and J lost 1 base; unmatched junction nucleotides: 13. The CDR3 contains 17 residues.

This chain joins TRBV2 and TRBJ1-1; TRBD1 might be the D (6 bases). The V gene lost 7 bases and the J gene lost 0 bases, with 18 bases spanning the gap. The CDR3 consists of 16 residues. The germline gives CDR1 SNHLY, CDR2 FYNNEI. The CDR3 sequence: CASTRLWGHLNTEAFF. DNA of the CDR3: TGTGCCAGCACGCGGCTATGGGGACACTTGAACACTGAAGCTTTCTTT.

As for this clonotype: A junction boundary mismatches the germline segment, possibly from a read error. The chain combines TRBV5-4 with TRBJ2-7; 8 bases map to TRBD1. The CDR3 contains 15 residues. Looked up from germline, CDR1 is SGHNT and CDR2 is YYREEE (reference sequence). The CDR3: CVSSLLDRGPYEQYF. The CDR3 DNA sequence: TGTGTCAGCAGCTTGCTAGACAGGGGACCCTACGAGCAGTACTTC.

The J gene is TRBJ2-6, the V gene TRBV4-2, with D maybe TRBD1 (5 bases). V lost 4 bases, J lost 4 bases, and 11 bases lay in between. This CDR3 has 15 residues. The germline V gene has CDR1 LGHNA and CDR2 YNFKEQ. The CDR3 is CASSPPGLGANVLTF. The CDR3 DNA reads TGTGCCAGCAGCCCGCCAGGGTTGGGGGCCAACGTCCTGACTTTC.

This chain uses TRBV30 with TRBJ1-4, with 8 bases identical to TRBD1. The CDR3 runs 14 residues. V shed 6 bases and J 3 bases; nucleotides not matched to a gene: 6. Germline lookup yields CDR1 GTSNPN and CDR2 SVGIG (reference sequence). CDR3 coding DNA: TGTGCCTGTTACCAGGGGGCGGCTAATGAAAAACTGTTTTTT. It translates to CACYQGAANEKLFF.